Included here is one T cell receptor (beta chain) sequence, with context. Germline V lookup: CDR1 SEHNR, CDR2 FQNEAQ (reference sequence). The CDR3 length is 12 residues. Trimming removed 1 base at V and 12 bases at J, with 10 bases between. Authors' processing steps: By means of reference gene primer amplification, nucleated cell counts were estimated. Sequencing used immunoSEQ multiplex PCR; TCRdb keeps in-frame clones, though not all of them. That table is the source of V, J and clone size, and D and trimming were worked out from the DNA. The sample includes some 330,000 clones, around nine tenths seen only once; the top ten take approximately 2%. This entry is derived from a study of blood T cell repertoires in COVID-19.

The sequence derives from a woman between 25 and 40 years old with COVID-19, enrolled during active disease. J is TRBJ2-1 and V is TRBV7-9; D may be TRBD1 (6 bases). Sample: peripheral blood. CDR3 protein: CASSLDTGWQFF. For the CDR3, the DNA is TGTGCCAGCAGCTTAGATACAGGGTGGCAGTTCTTC.